Each of the 30 T cell receptor beta chains below was sequenced from the same sample in a study of T cells in Graves' hyperthyroidism and ophthalmopathy. Amplification yielded TCR beta CDR3 regions, with RNA transcripts as the source. First-round RT-PCR of the TCR CDR3 relied on the HTBI primer set. TCRdb passed the multiplex PCR reads through MiXCR, listing each CDR3 protein once. The sample lists under 750,000 distinct CDR3 sequences, roughly a sixth occurring once. Sequences were obtained from blood. All receptors derive from a woman aged 45-65 years with Graves' hyperthyroidism that later progressed to Graves' ophthalmopathy.

The chain combines TRBV3-1 with TRBJ1-3; 10 bases map to TRBD1. The CDR3 extends over 18 amino acids. Looked up from germline, CDR1 is LGHDT and CDR2 is YNNKEL (reference sequence). The V segment lost 4 bases and the J segment 0 bases; nucleotides outside the gene matches: 9. The DNA for the CDR3 is TGTGCCAGCAGCCCGAAGACGGGACAGGGGACCTCTGGAAACACCATATATTTT. Protein sequence: CASSPKTGQGTSGNTIYF.

There are many counts of this clonotype. The chain is built from TRBV3-1 and TRBJ2-7; 8 bases fit TRBD1. This CDR3 is 15 amino acids long. The ends lost 5 bases at V and 0 bases at J; junction bases unmatched: 6. Germline assignment: CDR1 LGHDT and CDR2 YNNKEL (reference sequence). The CDR3 spells CASSDHGTGSYEQYF. DNA of the CDR3: TGTGCCAGCAGCGACCACGGGACAGGCTCCTACGAGCAGTACTTC.

Many counts were recorded for this clonotype. This chain connects TRBV7-8 to TRBJ2-5; D gene ambiguous. Germline loops: CDR1 SGHVS, CDR2 FQNEAQ. CDR3 length equals 15 residues. The V and J ends lost 7 bases and 4 bases respectively, with 19 bases between them. The CDR3 bases are TGTGCCAGCAACACCGAAGGGCCCAGGCGAGAGACCCAGTACTTC. It encodes CASNTEGPRRETQYF.

The V gene is TRBV20-1, the J gene TRBJ1-1; D might be TRBD1 (5 bases). CDR3 length: 15 residues. Germline CDR1 is DFQATT and CDR2 is SNEGSKA (reference sequence). Trimming took off 6 bases at V and 1 base at J, with 18 bases between the two ends. CDR3 amino acids: CSAAAPGRPNTEAFF. The CDR3, as DNA: TGCAGTGCCGCTGCCCCGGGACGGCCGAACACTGAAGCTTTCTTT.

This clonotype was detected many times. The rearrangement links TRBV20-1 to TRBJ2-5; TRBD1 matches 9 bases. The germline V gene encodes CDR1 DFQATT and CDR2 SNEGSKA (reference sequence). This CDR3 is 17 amino acids long. V shed 0 bases, J shed 0 bases, and the junction held 8 bases outside the gene matches. The CDR3: CSARDGDREEYQETQYF. The CDR3 nucleotides read TGCAGTGCTAGAGACGGGGACAGGGAAGAGTACCAAGAGACCCAGTACTTC.

This clonotype appeared a few times. V and J are TRBV7-6 and TRBJ2-3; 11 nucleotides line up with TRBD2. V shed 5 bases and J 2 bases; nucleotides not matched to a gene: 6. The CDR3 sequence is 16 residues long. The germline V gene encodes CDR1 SGHVS and CDR2 FNYEAQ. CDR3 region: CASSIPSGGLTDTQYF. The CDR3 DNA reads as TGTGCCAGCAGCATCCCTAGCGGGGGGCTCACAGATACGCAGTATTTT.

This clonotype was counted ten times or more. The chain carries TRBV5-1 and TRBJ2-1; D is perhaps TRBD1 or TRBD2 (5 bases each). The germline V gene has CDR1 SGHRS and CDR2 YFSETQ. Trimming shortened V by 4 bases and J by 6 bases, and 17 bases separated the two germline ends. This CDR3 has 15 amino acids. CDR3 bases: TGCGCCAGCAGCCCCCGGGACCCGTCCAGCAATGAGCAGTTCTTC. Its protein is CASSPRDPSSNEQFF.

For the CDR3, the DNA is TGCAGTGCTAGAGAAGTGAGAGGCTACACCTTC. Translated, it gives CSAREVRGYTF. The chain is built from TRBV20-1 and TRBJ1-2; D remains ambiguous. The CDR3 runs to 11 residues. The V and J ends lost 0 bases and 8 bases respectively, with 7 bases between them. Germline CDR1 is DFQATT and CDR2 is SNEGSKA (reference sequence).

This clonotype was seen ten or more times. The chain employs TRBV2 and TRBJ1-5; D gene ambiguous. Germline V CDR1 and CDR2: SNHLY, FYNNEI. V lost 3 bases to trimming and J lost 3 bases, with 9 bases between them. The CDR3 runs 14 residues. The CDR3 nucleotides read TGTGCCAGCAGTGATGCGGCTGCCAATCAGCCCCAGCATTTT. Its protein product is CASSDAAANQPQHF.

This clonotype has a count of ten or more. V gene TRBV2 combines with J gene TRBJ2-2; D is uncertain. Germline V gene data show CDR1 as SNHLY and CDR2 as FYNNEI. Trimming pared 4 bases from V and 0 bases from J, leaving 3 bases between. This CDR3 region has 13 residues. The CDR3 nucleotides are TGTGCCAGCAGTGTTCCGAACACCGGGGAGCTGTTTTTT. Protein sequence: CASSVPNTGELFF. Full variable domain (missing parts from reference TRBV2 and TRBJ2-2): EPEVTQTPSHQVTQMGQEVILRCVPISNHLYFYWYRQILGQKVEFLVSFYNNEISEKSEIFDDQFSVERPDGSNFTLKIRSTKLEDSAMYFCASSVPNTGELFFGEGSRLTVL.

The sample holds many counts of this clonotype. The chain has TRBV3-1 and TRBJ2-3, with TRBD1 matching over 10 bases. The CDR3 is 16 residues long. Germline CDR1 and CDR2: LGHDT and YNNKEL (reference sequence). Unmatched junction bases numbered 10, after V lost 6 bases and J lost 4 bases. The CDR3 coding sequence is TGTGCCAGCAGTCCCCCCCGACAGGGGGCATCAGATACGCAGTATTTT. It encodes CASSPPRQGASDTQYF.

In its sample, this clonotype was seen many times. The rearrangement links TRBV13 to TRBJ1-6; 9 bases are a match to TRBD1. Germline loops: CDR1 PRHDT, CDR2 FYEKMQ (reference sequence). The length of the CDR3 is 14 residues. V was pared by 4 bases and J by 7 bases, with 2 bases of the junction left unmatched. CDR3 residues: CASSWGQGNSPLHF. The DNA for the CDR3 is TGTGCCAGCAGCTGGGGACAGGGAAATTCACCCCTCCACTTT.

The rearrangement joins TRBV29-1 to TRBJ1-2, with D possibly TRBD1 on 5 matching bases. The length of the CDR3 is 14 residues. Trimming removed 0 bases at V and 10 bases at J, with 18 bases between. Germline lookup yields CDR1 SQVTM and CDR2 ANQGSEA. CDR3 loop: CSVEESAGGRDYTF. DNA for the CDR3: TGCAGCGTTGAAGAATCGGCGGGGGGAAGGGACTACACCTTC. Looking up the rest from reference TRBV29-1 and TRBJ1-2 gives the full variable domain: SAVISQKPSRDICQRGTSLTIQCQVDSQVTMMFWYRQQPGQSLTLIATANQGSEATYESGFVIDKFPISRPNLTFSTLTVSNMSPEDSSIYLCSVEESAGGRDYTFGSGTRLTVV.

This clonotype was counted at least ten times. The rearrangement links TRBV15 to TRBJ1-1; possibly TRBD1 for D (5 bases). CDR3 length: 16 amino acids. Germline V gives CDR1 LNHNV, CDR2 YYDKDF (reference sequence). V lost 0 bases, J lost 3 bases, and 14 bases lay in between. CDR3 DNA: TGTGCCACCAGCAGAGAGGGATCCGGAGGGGACACTGAAGCTTTCTTT. Translated: CATSREGSGGDTEAFF.

This clonotype was observed at least ten times. The J gene is TRBJ1-5, the V gene TRBV6-1, with D perhaps matching TRBD1 (5 bases). The CDR3 totals 14 residues. Germline CDR1 reads MNHNS; CDR2 reads SASEGT. Trimming stripped 6 bases from V and 6 bases from J, with 15 bases between. CDR3 DNA sequence: TGTGCCAGCAGCACCGGGACCAAGGGTCAGCCCCAGCATTTT. It is translated as CASSTGTKGQPQHF.

Concerning this clonotype: A much more abundant neighbour one base away suggests this may be a read error. The rearrangement links TRBV7-9 to TRBJ2-7; tentative D call: TRBD1 (6 bases). The CDR3 has 15 amino acids. From germline, CDR1 is SEHNR and CDR2 FQNEAQ (reference sequence). V lost 1 base to trimming and J lost 2 bases, with 12 bases between them. CDR3 loop: CASSLGAGVTYEQYF. The CDR3 DNA follows: TGTGCCAGCAGCTTAGGGGCAGGGGTCACCTACGAGCAGTACTTC.

Only a few counts were recorded for this clonotype. The CDR3 reads CASSYSGRVELFF. CDR3 nucleotide sequence: TGTGCCAGCAGTTACTCGGGGCGGGTGGAGCTGTTTTTT. The chain links TRBV6-5 to TRBJ2-2; perhaps D is TRBD1 or TRBD2 (5 bases each). V was shortened by 0 bases and J by 10 bases, with 9 bases between the two germline ends. This CDR3 region has 13 residues. Looked up from germline, CDR1 is MNHEY and CDR2 is SVGAGI.

This clonotype was observed at least ten times. The gene calls are TRBV3-1 and TRBJ2-2; D is ambiguous. V was clipped by 5 bases and J by 8 bases, with 3 bases between them. This CDR3 is 10 amino acids long. Per germline, CDR1 LGHDT and CDR2 YNNKEL (reference sequence). The CDR3 bases are TGTGCCAGCAGCAGGGGGGAGCTGTTTTTT. As protein: CASSRGELFF.

The V call is TRBV6-9, the J call TRBJ1-1, with D possibly matching TRBD1 (6 bases). Trimming left V 3 bases short and J 4 bases short, with 12 bases between. In germline, CDR1 is MNHGY, CDR2 SVAAGI. The CDR3 has 14 residues. CDR3: CASSYDGGPTEAFF. The CDR3 coding sequence is TGTGCCAGCAGTTACGATGGGGGGCCCACTGAAGCTTTCTTT.

On this clonotype itself: A much bigger clone sits one base away, suggesting this may be a read error. The chain is built from TRBV3-1 and TRBJ2-1; unclear D gene. The germline CDR1 and CDR2 sequences are LGHDT and YNNKEL (reference sequence). This CDR3 contains 15 residues. The CDR3 nucleotides are TGTGCCAGCAGCCAAGGCAGGAGCTCCTACAATGAGCAGCTCTTC. Translated: CASSQGRSSYNEQLF.

The chain combines TRBV20-1 with TRBJ2-4; possibly TRBD1 for D (5 bases). Trimming removed 8 bases from V and 0 bases from J, with 11 bases in between. This CDR3 region has 13 residues. The germline V gene encodes CDR1 DFQATT and CDR2 SNEGSKA (reference sequence). For the CDR3, the DNA is TGCAGTTCGGACACCTTAGCCAAAAACATTCAGTACTTC. It encodes CSSDTLAKNIQYF.

This chain uses TRBV5-6 with TRBJ2-1; unclear D gene. With 7 bases removed from V and 5 bases from J, the gap between germline ends came to 22 bases. Germline CDR1 and CDR2: SGHDT and YYEEEE. The CDR3 contains 16 residues. CDR3 region: CASGVDVKGLNNEQFF. CDR3 sequence (DNA): TGTGCCAGCGGCGTCGATGTAAAGGGCTTAAACAATGAGCAGTTCTTC.

Of note for this clonotype: Possible read error: a much larger clone is one base away. This chain connects TRBV12-3 or TRBV12-4 to TRBJ1-6; 8 nucleotides align to TRBD1. The CDR3 runs to 14 residues. CDR3 sequence (DNA): TGTGCCAACAGTTGGACAGGGAGTAGCTCACCCCTCCACTTT. The encoded protein is CANSWTGSSSPLHF.

This clonotype was seen only a few times. V and J are TRBV5-1 and TRBJ1-2, with 7 bases matching TRBD1. The germline CDR1 and CDR2 sequences are SGHRS and YFSETQ. The length of the CDR3 is 15 residues. The V and J ends lost 2 bases and 6 bases, in that order; junction bases with no gene match: 10. CDR3 DNA sequence: TGCGCCAGCAGCTTCCCCTCAGGGGGAAGGGATGGCTACACCTTC. Protein sequence: CASSFPSGGRDGYTF.

As regards this clonotype: A read error is possible here, since a much larger clone lies one base away. The chain recombines TRBV18 with TRBJ1-1; 7 bases are shared with TRBD1. This CDR3 is 17 amino acids long. V was pared by 0 bases and J by 0 bases, with 7 bases of the junction left unmatched. Germline V gene sequence: CDR1 KGHSH, CDR2 LQKENI. The CDR3 loop is CASSPPNRGAMNTEAFF. Here the CDR3 DNA reads TGTGCCAGCTCACCACCTAACAGGGGCGCCATGAACACTGAAGCTTTCTTT.

The chain couples TRBV7-2 to TRBJ2-2; D gene unclear. Germline-derived CDR1 and CDR2 are SGHTA and FQGNSA. V lost 8 bases to trimming and J lost 8 bases, with 12 bases between them. There are 12 residues in the CDR3. CDR3 region: CASGISMGELFF. The CDR3, as DNA: TGTGCCAGCGGCATTTCTATGGGGGAGCTGTTTTTT.

The table lists this clonotype with many counts. The chain uses TRBV3-1 and TRBJ1-1; no definite D call. CDR3 length: 12 residues. Germline loops: CDR1 LGHDT, CDR2 YNNKEL (reference sequence). The germline V and J ends were trimmed by 6 bases and 1 base, with 6 bases remaining between them. CDR3 nucleotides: TGTGCCAGCAGTACAGAGAACACTGAAGCTTTCTTT. Residues: CASSTENTEAFF.

This clonotype was counted between two and nine times. V and J are TRBV12-3 or TRBV12-4 and TRBJ1-3, with TRBD1 matching 9 bases. After removal of 3 bases from V and 0 bases from J, the junction contained 9 bases not matched to a gene. The CDR3 sequence is 18 residues long. In nucleotides, the CDR3 is TGTGCCAGCAGTTTCCGGGGGACAGGGCCCATCTCTGGAAACACCATATATTTT. It yields the protein CASSFRGTGPISGNTIYF.

This chain uses TRBV3-1 with TRBJ2-5; D uncertain. In germline, CDR1 is LGHDT, CDR2 YNNKEL (reference sequence). Trimming cost V 0 bases and J 5 bases, with 13 bases left between them. The length of the CDR3 is 15 residues. The CDR3 sequence: CASSQDPGPKETQYF. CDR3 in DNA: TGTGCCAGCAGCCAAGATCCGGGCCCAAAGGAGACCCAGTACTTC.

This clonotype was seen at least ten times. The rearrangement uses TRBV11-3 and TRBJ1-2; no clear D. The ends were cut back, 3 bases at V and 6 bases at J, with 14 bases in the middle. Germline CDR1 SGHNT, CDR2 YENEEA. This CDR3 has 14 amino acids. The CDR3 loop is CASSFLAGFDGYTF. The CDR3, as DNA: TGTGCCAGCAGCTTCCTGGCGGGTTTTGATGGCTACACCTTC.